A selection of T cell receptor beta chains follows, all from one sample in a study of T cell repertoires in cytomegalovirus infection. TCRdb recomputed calls from the reads with MiXCR, one row per CDR3 protein. In the table there are a few hundred thousand distinct CDR3 sequences, about 18% of which are singletons. Sequencing used CD8+ T cells from PBMCs. Receptors were obtained from a human donor in good health (CMV status not recorded). Some clones in this sample may be carry-over from other donors' samples. The CDR3 runs from the conserved cysteine through the conserved F or W. The order of the fields is J gene, V gene, CDR3 protein.

TRBJ1-2 | TRBV20-1 | CSARDPESRYYGYTF
TRBJ2-3 | TRBV20-1 | CSARDRTGGFGTDTQYF
TRBJ2-7 | TRBV7-6 | CASSPRPPTGDSYEQYF
TRBJ2-4 | TRBV20-1 | CSARDGTGLAKNIQYF
TRBJ2-1 | TRBV7-8 | CASSLAAGDITNEFF
TRBJ1-5 | TRBV6-1 | CASSEARASNQPQHF
TRBJ1-2 | TRBV6-2/TRBV6-3 | CASSWGDLDYGYTF
TRBJ2-5 | TRBV7-8 | CASGGMGQETQYF
TRBJ2-4 | TRBV4-3 | CASSQELAGGLAKNIQYF
TRBJ1-6 | TRBV5-5 | CASSLGNDSPLHF
TRBJ1-2 | TRBV29-1 | CSVERTTYGYTF
TRBJ2-1 | TRBV28 | CASSPGLANTHYNEQFF
TRBJ2-1 | TRBV29-1 | CSVEALRGNEQFF
TRBJ2-3 | TRBV7-9 | CASSLRGQRTDTQYF
TRBJ2-7 | TRBV4-3 | CASSMTGGDIYEQYF
TRBJ1-1 | TRBV29-1 | CSVARQGRTEAFF
TRBJ1-2 | TRBV5-6 | CASSLLRQGANYGYTF
TRBJ1-2 | TRBV14 | CASSQEGQGLENGYTF
TRBJ1-1 | TRBV19 | CASSPWDRGNTEAFF
TRBJ2-7 | TRBV6-1 | CASSPQGTYEQYF
TRBJ2-3 | TRBV7-7 | CASSLGEGSTDTQYF
TRBJ2-5 | TRBV25-1 | CASSDGARETQYF
TRBJ2-1 | TRBV6-2/TRBV6-3 | CASSYSILGGDRDIYNEQFF
TRBJ1-2 | TRBV15 | CATSRDWTDAFYGYTF
TRBJ1-6 | TRBV7-2 | CASTTTLWGGTYNSPLHF
TRBJ1-5 | TRBV15 | CATSTILTGFSNQPQHF
TRBJ1-6 | TRBV7-9 | CASSSIGGSPLHF
TRBJ1-2 | TRBV25-1 | CASSEWDNTNYGYTF
TRBJ2-3 | TRBV28 | CASSPYFAGGNTDTQYF
TRBJ2-2 | TRBV2 | CASTEGQGAGELFF
TRBJ1-1 | TRBV10-3 | CAITEGGGLNTEAFF
TRBJ2-7 | TRBV7-9 | CASSLSESVFYEQYF
TRBJ2-7 | TRBV6-1 | CASSDWDSTYEQYF
TRBJ2-7 | TRBV29-1 | CSAKSPGGTYEQYF
TRBJ2-1 | TRBV15 | CATSTGLYNEQFF
TRBJ1-1 | TRBV6-1 | CASSPAGFDEAFF
TRBJ1-1 | TRBV19 | CASTNGWTGGKNTEAFF
TRBJ2-7 | TRBV7-2 | CASSLRGRGIDEQYF
TRBJ2-2 | TRBV2 | CASRSDPNTGELFF
TRBJ1-1 | TRBV5-6 | CASSLDTGGHTEAFF
TRBJ2-5 | TRBV10-3 | CAISPEEPGDETQYF
TRBJ2-7 | TRBV5-1 | CASRWTGETYEQYF
TRBJ2-3 | TRBV20-1 | CRPDPGLAGGFTDTQYF
TRBJ1-6 | TRBV6-2/TRBV6-3 | CASSYGLPAYNSPLHF
TRBJ2-3 | TRBV7-9 | CASSSTAGDSTDTQYF
TRBJ2-7 | TRBV7-9 | CASQGASYEQYF
TRBJ2-3 | TRBV7-3 | CASSLSGGALDTQYF
TRBJ1-1 | TRBV6-2/TRBV6-3 | CASSHPKNLNTEAFF
TRBJ2-2 | TRBV2 | CASSEVDTGELFF
TRBJ1-5 | TRBV4-3 | CASSQVVGNNQPQHF
TRBJ2-7 | TRBV7-2 | CASSNAPGQWPYEQYF
TRBJ2-5 | TRBV5-5 | CASITAGGGETQYF
TRBJ1-2 | TRBV27 | CASRRAAGGYGYTF
TRBJ2-5 | TRBV7-4 | CASKSPEQTQYF
TRBJ2-7 | TRBV29-1 | CSGGLSAFDEQYF
TRBJ2-5 | TRBV29-1 | CSGVDETQYF
TRBJ1-3 | TRBV3-1 | CASSRTGESSGNTIYF
TRBJ1-1 | TRBV18 | CASSPPDRGLNTEAFF
TRBJ1-2 | TRBV6-1 | CASSELQGMDYGYTF
TRBJ2-7 | TRBV28 | CASRARDSYEQYF